This TCR beta chain was documented in a study of cytomegalovirus exposure and HLA in healthy donors. Points from the study as a whole: Investigators reported 150 to 200 TCR beta chains as tied to cytomegalovirus.

The CDR3 has 18 amino acids. V dropped 0 bases and J dropped 5; count of bases not matched to a gene: 12. Germline CDR1 and CDR2: LNHDA and SQIVND (reference sequence). On this clone itself: What it binds is unknown.

The primer mix had 60 Vbeta and 13 Jbeta primers. Data came from immunoSEQ multiplex PCR; TCRdb stores just in-frame clones and leaves some out. The sample has a few hundred thousand clones; just under 85% are singletons. The V gene is TRBV19, the J gene TRBJ2-3; 9 positions match TRBD2. The receptor was isolated from a middle-aged woman in good health and CMV-seropositive. The sample was PBMCs. CDR3 loop: CASSIDLRLAGSGDTQYF. In DNA form, the CDR3 reads TGTGCCAGTAGTATAGATCTGCGGCTAGCGGGATCAGGAGATACGCAGTATTTT. The variable domain in full, with the rest retrieved from reference TRBV19 and TRBJ2-3, is DGGITQSPKYLFRKEGQNVTLSCEQNLNHDAMYWYRQDPGQGLRLIYYSQIVNDFQKGDIAEGYSVSREKKESFPLTVTSAQKNPTAFYLCASSIDLRLAGSGDTQYFGPGTRLTVL.